A single sample gave rise to the 10 T cell receptor beta chains below, sequenced in a study of PD-1 blockade in classical Hodgkin lymphoma. Time point specified: cycle 4 day 1 (C4D1), after 5 to 7 weeks of nivolumab. Brentuximab vedotin exposure varied among the patients, all of whom had relapsed after autologous stem cell transplantation. Clones were read by immunoSEQ multiplex PCR, and TCRdb kept only the in-frame ones, dropping some. The data hold under 45,000 clones, with 65% to 70% observed a single time. Material: peripheral blood mononuclear cells (PBMCs), obtained before the fourth cycle of nivolumab. The receptors derive from a human donor with classical Hodgkin lymphoma.

This chain uses TRBV2 with TRBJ2-7; maybe TRBD1 (5 bases). The CDR3 runs 15 residues. Trimming pared 0 bases from V and 2 bases from J, leaving 11 bases between. Germline loops: CDR1 SNHLY, CDR2 FYNNEI. CDR3 loop: CASSEAQGFPYEQYF. CDR3 in DNA: TGTGCCAGCAGTGAAGCGCAGGGATTCCCCTACGAGCAGTACTTC.

The chain combines TRBV13 with TRBJ2-5, with TRBD1 matching over 8 bases. Germline CDR1 reads PRHDT; CDR2 reads FYEKMQ (reference sequence). The CDR3 is made up of 15 amino acids. V lost 4 bases and J lost 1; bases outside the gene matches: 5. In DNA form, the CDR3 reads TGTGCCAGCAGCTCCACAGGGGGTAGCCAAGAGACCCAGTACTTC. It is translated as CASSSTGGSQETQYF.

This chain links TRBV7-2 with TRBJ1-1; possible D gene TRBD1, 6 bases. Looked up from germline, CDR1 is SGHTA and CDR2 is FQGNSA. V gave up 3 bases and J gave up 3 bases, with 8 bases separating them. The CDR3 contains 13 residues. The CDR3 protein is CASSFSGDTEAFF. Written as DNA, the CDR3 is TGTGCCAGCAGCTTTTCAGGGGACACTGAAGCTTTCTTT. Filled out from reference TRBV7-2 and TRBJ1-1, the complete variable domain reads GAGVSQSPSNKVTEKGKDVELRCDPISGHTALYWYRQSLGQGLEFLIYFQGNSAPDKSGLPSDRFSAERTGGSVSTLTIQRTQQEDSAVYLCASSFSGDTEAFFGQGTRLTVV.

The chain joins TRBV5-1 to TRBJ2-3; TRBD2 agrees at 7 bases. This CDR3 is built from 14 residues. Losses at the gene ends were 5 bases for V and 2 bases for J; bases not matched to a gene: 5. Germline V gives CDR1 SGHRS, CDR2 YFSETQ. The CDR3 sequence: CASRVGGNTDTQYF. CDR3 bases: TGCGCCAGCAGAGTGGGGGGGAACACAGATACGCAGTATTTT.

CDR3 nucleotides: TGTGCCAGCAGCTTAGGTTCCCAGCGCGATGAGGGGTTCTTC. Its protein is CASSLGSQRDEGFF. The rearrangement uses TRBV11-2 and TRBJ2-1; a possible D gene is TRBD2 (5 bases). The germline V gene encodes CDR1 SGHAT and CDR2 FQNNGV. CDR3 length equals 14 residues. V gave up 1 base and J gave up 15 bases, with 19 bases separating them.

The V and J genes are TRBV27 and TRBJ1-4, with D perhaps TRBD1 (5 bases). The V end lost 3 bases, the J end lost 12 bases, and 14 bases lay between the germline ends. The germline V gene encodes CDR1 MNHEY and CDR2 SMNVEV (reference sequence). The CDR3 length is 13 residues. This chain's CDR3 is CASSLSQLGELFF. CDR3 nucleotide sequence: TGTGCCAGCAGTTTGAGCCAGTTGGGGGAACTGTTTTTT.

The rearrangement uses TRBV10-3 and TRBJ1-2; no definite D call. With 6 bases removed from V and 4 bases from J, the gap between germline ends came to 15 bases. Germline CDR1 reads ENHRY; CDR2 reads SYGVKD. The CDR3 spans 14 residues. The CDR3 protein is CAIRDVERAYGYTF. The CDR3 nucleotides are TGTGCCATCAGGGACGTGGAACGAGCCTATGGCTACACCTTC.

This clone appeared a single time. This sequence joins TRBV30 and TRBJ2-1, with 9 bases aligning to TRBD2. CDR3 size: 12 residues. CDR1 and CDR2 (germline): GTSNPN, SVGIG (reference sequence). CDR3: CGLGTSWAEQFF. The CDR3 DNA reads TGTGGATTGGGGACTAGCTGGGCTGAGCAGTTCTTC.

The chain carries TRBV5-4 and TRBJ2-1, with 13 nucleotides matching TRBD2. V shed 4 bases and J 7 bases; nucleotides not matched to a gene: 8. Germline V lookup: CDR1 SGHNT, CDR2 YYREEE (reference sequence). This CDR3 is built from 16 residues. CDR3 sequence: CASSPWTSGGINEQFF. The CDR3 DNA is TGTGCCAGCAGCCCCTGGACTAGCGGGGGTATAAATGAGCAGTTCTTC.

The chain recombines TRBV7-9 with TRBJ2-1; D is unresolved. The CDR3 contains 13 residues. Germline V gives CDR1 SEHNR, CDR2 FQNEAQ (reference sequence). The V gene lost 5 bases and the J gene lost 4 bases, with 9 bases spanning the gap. The CDR3, as DNA: TGTGCCAGCAGCCTAAACGGGTACAATGAGCAGTTCTTC. Amino acids: CASSLNGYNEQFF.